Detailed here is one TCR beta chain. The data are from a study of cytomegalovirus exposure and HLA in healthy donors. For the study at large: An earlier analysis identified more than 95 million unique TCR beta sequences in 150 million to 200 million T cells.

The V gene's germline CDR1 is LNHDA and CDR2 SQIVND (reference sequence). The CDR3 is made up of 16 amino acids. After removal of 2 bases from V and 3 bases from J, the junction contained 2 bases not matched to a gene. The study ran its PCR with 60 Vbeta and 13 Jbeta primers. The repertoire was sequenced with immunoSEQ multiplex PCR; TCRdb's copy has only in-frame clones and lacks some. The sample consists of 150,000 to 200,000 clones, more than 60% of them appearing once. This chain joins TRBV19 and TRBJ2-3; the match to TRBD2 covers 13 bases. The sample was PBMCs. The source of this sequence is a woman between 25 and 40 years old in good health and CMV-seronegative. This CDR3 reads CASSITSGGETDTQYF. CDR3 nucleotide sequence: TGTGCCAGTAGTATAACTAGCGGGGGGGAGACAGATACGCAGTATTTT.